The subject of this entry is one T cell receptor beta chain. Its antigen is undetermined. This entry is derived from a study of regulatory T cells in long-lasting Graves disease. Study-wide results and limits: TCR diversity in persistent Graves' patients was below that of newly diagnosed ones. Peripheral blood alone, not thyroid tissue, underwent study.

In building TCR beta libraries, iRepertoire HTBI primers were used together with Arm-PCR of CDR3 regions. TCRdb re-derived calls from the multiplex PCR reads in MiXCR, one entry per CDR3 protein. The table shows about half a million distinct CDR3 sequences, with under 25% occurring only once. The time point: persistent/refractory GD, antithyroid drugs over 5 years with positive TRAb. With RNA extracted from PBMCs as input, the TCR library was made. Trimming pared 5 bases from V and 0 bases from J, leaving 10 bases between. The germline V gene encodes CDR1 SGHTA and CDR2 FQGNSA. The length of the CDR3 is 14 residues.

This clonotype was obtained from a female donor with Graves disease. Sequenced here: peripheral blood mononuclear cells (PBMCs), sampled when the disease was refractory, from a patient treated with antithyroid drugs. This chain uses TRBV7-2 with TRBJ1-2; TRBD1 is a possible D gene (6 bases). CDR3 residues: CASSQGIANYGYTF. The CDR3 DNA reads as TGTGCCAGCAGCCAGGGGATAGCTAACTATGGCTACACCTTC.